This is a list of T cell receptor beta chains from one sample in a study of blood T cell repertoires in COVID-19. Clones were sequenced by immunoSEQ multiplex PCR, and TCRdb holds only the in-frame ones, with some missing. The data hold 250,000 or so clones, with 86% observed a single time. The sample consisted of peripheral blood. The receptors shown here come from an older man with acute or convalescent COVID-19. Both conserved end residues are part of each CDR3. A D gene is named only where the DNA matches it firmly. Part of the rows lack a size; the others show once, few, many or a class for expanded clones.

clone_size,v_call,d_call,j_call,cdr3_nt,cdr3_aa
.,TRBV28,TRBD1,TRBJ2-7,TGTGCCAGCACCTCTGGAGGACAGGGGAGAGGCGAGCAGTACTTC,CASTSGGQGRGEQYF
.,TRBV6-5,.,TRBJ2-1,TGTGCCAGCAGCTCGGACTTTGGCTCCTACAATGAGCAGTTCTTC,CASSSDFGSYNEQFF
once,TRBV19,TRBD1,TRBJ1-5,TGTGCCAGTACCGAAAACAGGGGTATCAATCAGCCCCAGCATTTT,CASTENRGINQPQHF
.,TRBV12-5,.,TRBJ2-7,TGTGCTAGTGGCCGGGGGACAGCCTACGAGCAGTACTTC,CASGRGTAYEQYF
.,TRBV4-2,.,TRBJ2-1,TGTGCCAGCAGCCAAGATCAGGGGGGAAATGAGCAGTTCTTC,CASSQDQGGNEQFF
.,TRBV11-2,.,TRBJ1-6,TGTGCCAGCAGCTTAGCGACAGGCACCAATTCACCCCTCCACTTT,CASSLATGTNSPLHF
.,TRBV10-3,TRBD1,TRBJ2-1,TGTGCCATCCGTGTGGGACAGCCAAATCGGGATGAGCAGTTCTTC,CAIRVGQPNRDEQFF
.,TRBV9,.,TRBJ2-3,TGTGCCAGCAGCCCCCGCCAGGGGAGCACAGATACGCAGTATTTT,CASSPRQGSTDTQYF
.,TRBV4-3,.,TRBJ1-6,TGCGCCAGCAGCCAAGGGCAAGATAATTCACCCCTCCACTTT,CASSQGQDNSPLHF
.,TRBV9,.,TRBJ1-6,TGTGCCAGCAGCGTAGGAGGGTTGGGTTCACCCCTCCACTTT,CASSVGGLGSPLHF
.,TRBV5-1,.,TRBJ2-5,TGCGCCAGCAGCTTGCTTAGCGAAGAGACCCAGTACTTC,CASSLLSEETQYF
.,TRBV3-1/TRBV3-2,.,TRBJ1-5,TGTGCCAGCAGCTCGGGTAGAGGTCAGCCCCAGCATTTT,CASSSGRGQPQHF
.,TRBV6-5,.,TRBJ1-5,TGTGCCAGCAGTTCCCTCGGGGTTAGCAATCAGCCCCAGCATTTT,CASSSLGVSNQPQHF
.,TRBV7-9,.,TRBJ2-1,TGTGCCAGCAGCCTAATACGGCAGGTGGGCTCCTACAATGAGCAGTTCTTC,CASSLIRQVGSYNEQFF
.,TRBV29-1,TRBD2,TRBJ2-1,TGCAGCGCTGGCCGCGGGAGAGGGGATGAGCAGTTCTTC,CSAGRGRGDEQFF
.,TRBV27,TRBD1,TRBJ1-2,TGTGCCAGCAGTTCTGGGACAGGAACGGAGCGGTGGCGGGGCTACACCTTC,CASSSGTGTERWRGYTF
.,TRBV3-1/TRBV3-2,TRBD1,TRBJ2-7,TGTGCCAGCAGCCAAGCTTTCGGGACAGGGGGCGACGAGCAGTACTTC,CASSQAFGTGGDEQYF
.,TRBV28,.,TRBJ2-1,TGTGCCAGCAGTTTATCCCCCTGGGCGGGTTCCTACAATGAGCAGTTCTTC,CASSLSPWAGSYNEQFF
.,TRBV19,TRBD1,TRBJ2-3,TGTGCCAGTAGTAAAGTGGGACAGGGGGCCGATACGCAGTATTTT,CASSKVGQGADTQYF
.,TRBV7-8,TRBD1,TRBJ1-2,TGTGCCAGCAGAAAAGGGGACAGGGGGCGGGGTAATGGCTACACCTTC,CASRKGDRGRGNGYTF
.,TRBV27,TRBD1,TRBJ1-5,TGTGCCAGCAGCCGGGGGACAGGGGGCCTTTATAGCAATCAGCCCCAGCATTTT,CASSRGTGGLYSNQPQHF
.,TRBV19,TRBD1,TRBJ2-2,TGTGCCAGTAGTCGGGACAGGTTGAACACCGGGGAGCTGTTTTTT,CASSRDRLNTGELFF
.,TRBV11-1,TRBD2,TRBJ2-5,TGTGCCAGCAGCTTAAGCGGGAGGGTGGAGGAGACCCAGTACTTC,CASSLSGRVEETQYF
.,TRBV19,.,TRBJ2-2,TGTGCCAGTGAGAGGAGGTCTGGATCTCCATACACCGGGGAGCTGTTTTTT,CASERRSGSPYTGELFF
.,TRBV27,TRBD2,TRBJ2-1,TGTGCCAGCAGTCCGACGGGGGGTCCCTCCTACAATGAGCAGTTCTTC,CASSPTGGPSYNEQFF
once,TRBV19,.,TRBJ2-7,TGTGCCAGTAGTATCCGTAGCGATACCCTACCCTACGAGCAGTACTTC,CASSIRSDTLPYEQYF
.,TRBV19,.,TRBJ1-3,TGTGCCAGTATATTCGACGGACAGTCTGGAAACACCATATATTTT,CASIFDGQSGNTIYF
.,TRBV9,.,TRBJ2-1,TGTGCCAGCAGCGTAGACGGGAGTGGTGAGCAGTTCTTC,CASSVDGSGEQFF
.,TRBV6-2/TRBV6-3,.,TRBJ1-5,TGTGCCAGCAGCCCGACAGTGACCAATCAGCCCCAGCATTTT,CASSPTVTNQPQHF
.,TRBV3-1/TRBV3-2,.,TRBJ1-2,TGTGCCAGCAGCCAGGATCCGGGCGCAGGGGGCTACACCTTC,CASSQDPGAGGYTF
.,TRBV9,TRBD1,TRBJ2-5,TGTGCCAGCAGCGAGGGGACAGGGCTCCGGGAGACCCAGTACTTC,CASSEGTGLRETQYF
.,TRBV6-2/TRBV6-3,.,TRBJ2-3,TGTGCCAGCAGTAACGCGAGGGCGCTAGGGACAGATACGCAGTATTTT,CASSNARALGTDTQYF
.,TRBV29-1,.,TRBJ1-5,TGCAGCGTTGTTGGCGGTAGCAATCAGCCCCAGCATTTT,CSVVGGSNQPQHF
.,TRBV15,.,TRBJ2-7,TGTGCCACCAGGGGGAGGAGCTCCTACGAGCAGTACTTC,CATRGRSSYEQYF
.,TRBV28,TRBD1,TRBJ1-1,TGTGCCAGCAGAATAGACAGGGCTAACACTGAAGCTTTCTTT,CASRIDRANTEAFF
.,TRBV4-2,TRBD2,TRBJ2-7,TGTGCCAGCAGCCAGGGACTAGCCAACGAGCAGTACTTC,CASSQGLANEQYF
.,TRBV6-4,.,TRBJ1-2,TGTGCCAGCAGACCATCCATGGGCCCACCCTATGGCTACACCTTC,CASRPSMGPPYGYTF
.,TRBV20-1,.,TRBJ1-1,TGCAGTGCTAGAGATCGGGTCGAAGCTTTCTTT,CSARDRVEAFF